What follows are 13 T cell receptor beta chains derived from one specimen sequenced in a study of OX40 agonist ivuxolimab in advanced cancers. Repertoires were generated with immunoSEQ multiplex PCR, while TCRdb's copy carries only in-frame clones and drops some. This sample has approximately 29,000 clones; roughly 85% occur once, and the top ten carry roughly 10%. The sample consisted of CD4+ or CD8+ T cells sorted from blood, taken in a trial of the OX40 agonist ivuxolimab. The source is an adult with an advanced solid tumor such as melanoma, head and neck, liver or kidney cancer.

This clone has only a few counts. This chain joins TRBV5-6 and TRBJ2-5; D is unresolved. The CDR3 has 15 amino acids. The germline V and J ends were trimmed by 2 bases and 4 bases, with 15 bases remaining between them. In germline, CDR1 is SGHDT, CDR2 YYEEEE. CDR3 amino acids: CASSLTRLAPETQYF. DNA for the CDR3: TGTGCCAGCAGCTTAACCAGACTGGCCCCAGAGACCCAGTACTTC.

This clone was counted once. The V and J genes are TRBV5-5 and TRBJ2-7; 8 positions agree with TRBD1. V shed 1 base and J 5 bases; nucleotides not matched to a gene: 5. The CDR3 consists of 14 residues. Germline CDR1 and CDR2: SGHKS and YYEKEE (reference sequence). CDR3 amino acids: CASSLWTGMDEQYF. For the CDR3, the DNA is TGTGCCAGCAGCTTGTGGACAGGGATGGACGAGCAGTACTTC.

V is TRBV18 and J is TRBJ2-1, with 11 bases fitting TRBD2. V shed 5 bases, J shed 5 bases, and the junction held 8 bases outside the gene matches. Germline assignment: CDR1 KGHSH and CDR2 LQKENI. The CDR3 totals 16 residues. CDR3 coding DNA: TGTGCCAGCTCATCAGGGGCTAGCGGGGGGCACAATGAGCAGTTCTTC. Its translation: CASSSGASGGHNEQFF.

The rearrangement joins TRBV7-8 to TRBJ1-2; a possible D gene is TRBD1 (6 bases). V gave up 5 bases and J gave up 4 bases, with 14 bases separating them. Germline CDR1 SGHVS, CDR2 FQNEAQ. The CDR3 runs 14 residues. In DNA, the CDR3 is TGTGCCAGCAGCCCTGACGGGGGCAGCTATGGCTACACCTTC. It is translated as CASSPDGGSYGYTF. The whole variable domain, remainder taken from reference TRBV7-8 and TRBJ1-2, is GAGVSQSPRYKVAKRGQDVALRCDPISGHVSLFWYQQALGQGPEFLTYFQNEAQLDKSGLPSDRFFAERPEGSVSTLKIQRTQQEDSAVYLCASSPDGGSYGYTFGSGTRLTVV.

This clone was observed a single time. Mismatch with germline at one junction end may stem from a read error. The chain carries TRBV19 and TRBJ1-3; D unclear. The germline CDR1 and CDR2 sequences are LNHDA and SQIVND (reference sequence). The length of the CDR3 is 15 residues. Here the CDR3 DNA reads TGTGCCAGTAGTATAATCGGTCTCTCTGGAAGCACCATATATTTT. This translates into CASSIIGLSGSTIYF. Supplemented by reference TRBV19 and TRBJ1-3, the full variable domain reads DGGITQSPKYLFRKEGQNVTLSCEQNLNHDAMYWYRQDPGQGLRLIYYSQIVNDFQKGDIAEGYSVSREKKESFPLTVTSAQKNPTAFYLCASSIIGLSGSTIYFGEGSWLTVV.

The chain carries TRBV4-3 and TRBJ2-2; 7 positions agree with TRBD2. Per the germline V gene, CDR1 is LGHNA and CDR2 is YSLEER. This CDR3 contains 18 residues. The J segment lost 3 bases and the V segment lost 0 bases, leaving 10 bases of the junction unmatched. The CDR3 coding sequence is TGCGCCAGCAGCCAAGATCTAAGCGGGGTATCTGACACCGGGGAGCTGTTTTTT. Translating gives CASSQDLSGVSDTGELFF.

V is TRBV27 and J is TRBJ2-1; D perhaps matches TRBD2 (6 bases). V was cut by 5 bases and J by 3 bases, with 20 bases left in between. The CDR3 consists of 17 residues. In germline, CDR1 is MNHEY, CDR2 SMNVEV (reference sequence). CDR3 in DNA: TGTGCCAGCAGTCGCCGGGCGGGGCGGGAAGGCTACAATGAGCAGTTCTTC. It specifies CASSRRAGREGYNEQFF.

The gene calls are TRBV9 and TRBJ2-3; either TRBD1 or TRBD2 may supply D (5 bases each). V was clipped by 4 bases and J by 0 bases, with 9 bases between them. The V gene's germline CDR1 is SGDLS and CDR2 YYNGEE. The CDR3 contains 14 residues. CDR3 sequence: CASSPRDSTDTQYF. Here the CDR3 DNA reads TGTGCCAGCAGCCCCCGGGACAGCACAGATACGCAGTATTTT.

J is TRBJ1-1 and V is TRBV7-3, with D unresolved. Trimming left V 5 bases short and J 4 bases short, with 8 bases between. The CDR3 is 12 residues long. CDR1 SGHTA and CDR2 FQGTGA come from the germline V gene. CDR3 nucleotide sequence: TGTGCCAGCAGCCCCGGAGGCACTGAAGCTTTCTTT. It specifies CASSPGGTEAFF.

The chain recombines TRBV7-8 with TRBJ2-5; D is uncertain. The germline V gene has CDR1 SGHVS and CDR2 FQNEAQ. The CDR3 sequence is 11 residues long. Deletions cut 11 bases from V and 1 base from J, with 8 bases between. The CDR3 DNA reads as TGTGCCTGCATATCCCAAGAGACCCAGTACTTC. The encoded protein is CACISQETQYF. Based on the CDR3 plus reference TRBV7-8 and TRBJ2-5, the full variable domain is GAGVSQSPRYKVAKRGQDVALRCDPISGHVSLFWYQQALGQGPEFLTYFQNEAQLDKSGLPSDRFFAERPEGSVSTLKIQRTQQEDSAVYLCACISQETQYFGPGTRLLVL.

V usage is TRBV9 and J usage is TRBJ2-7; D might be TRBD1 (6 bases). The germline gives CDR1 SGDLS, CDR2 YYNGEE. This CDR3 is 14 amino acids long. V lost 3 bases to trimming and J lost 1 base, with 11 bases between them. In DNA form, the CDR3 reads TGTGCCAGCAGCGCAACGACAGGTTCCTACGAGCAGTACTTC. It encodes CASSATTGSYEQYF.

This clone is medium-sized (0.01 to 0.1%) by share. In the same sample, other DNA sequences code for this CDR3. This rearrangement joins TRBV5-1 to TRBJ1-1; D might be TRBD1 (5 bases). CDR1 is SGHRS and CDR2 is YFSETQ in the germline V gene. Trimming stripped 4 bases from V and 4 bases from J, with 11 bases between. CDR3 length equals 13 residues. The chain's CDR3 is CASSPTVATEAFF. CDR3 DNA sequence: TGCGCCAGCAGCCCGACAGTTGCCACTGAAGCTTTCTTT.

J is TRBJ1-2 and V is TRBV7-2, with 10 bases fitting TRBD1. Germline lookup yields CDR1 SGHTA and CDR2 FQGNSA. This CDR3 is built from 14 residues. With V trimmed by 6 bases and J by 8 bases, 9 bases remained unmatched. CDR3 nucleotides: TGTGCCAGCAGTTCCAACGACAGGGGGCGAGGCTACACCTTC. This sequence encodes CASSSNDRGRGYTF.